A selection of T cell receptor beta chains follows, all from one sample in a study of CD8+CD57+ T cells in acquired aplastic anemia. TCRdb processed the reads anew with MiXCR; each CDR3 protein has one entry. The table lists approximately 180,000 distinct CDR3 sequences, roughly 43% of them singletons. The sample taken for sequencing was sorted CD4+, CD8+, or CD8+CD57+ T cells (not recorded which) from PBMCs. Every receptor here comes from a human donor with aplastic anemia. Each CDR3 is given with its conserved first and last residue. D genes are given only for firm matches. Clone sizes are given selectively: once, few, many, or a class where the clone is expanded.

TRBJ1-6	17	-	TRBV11-2	-	TGTGCCAGCAGCTTAGTTGGGGTGGGGCGAGGAAATTCACCCCTCCACTTT	CASSLVGVGRGNSPLHF
TRBJ2-1	14	few	TRBV27	-	TGTGCCAGCACCAGGGGGGGCCCCATCAATGAGCAGTTCTTC	CASTRGGPINEQFF
TRBJ1-1	13	many	TRBV11-2	-	TGTGCCAGCAGCTTAGGAGGGGTAGGCAGAGCTTTCTTT	CASSLGGVGRAFF
TRBJ2-7	16	many	TRBV12-3/TRBV12-4	TRBD2	TGTGCCAGCAGTCGCGGCGGGGGGGGTACCGGCTACGAGCAGTACTTC	CASSRGGGGTGYEQYF
TRBJ2-5	15	-	TRBV20-1	-	TGCAGTGCTCAGTCCGAGCAGGGCCACCAAGAGACCCAGTACTTC	CSAQSEQGHQETQYF
TRBJ1-6	14	-	TRBV12-3/TRBV12-4	-	TGTGCCAGCCAATGGGGCAGCACGAATTCACCTCTCCACTTT	CASQWGSTNSPLHF
TRBJ2-7	13	many	TRBV5-8	-	TGTGCCAGCAGCTTACCAGGGACATACGAGCAGTACTTC	CASSLPGTYEQYF
TRBJ1-6	14	many	TRBV7-9	-	TGTGCCAGCAGGACCGACGGAAATAATTCACCCCTCCACTTT	CASRTDGNNSPLHF
TRBJ1-2	12	-	TRBV15	TRBD1	TGTGCCGCCGACAGGGGGCTTGATGGCTACACCTTC	CAADRGLDGYTF
TRBJ2-3	13	few	TRBV5-1	-	TGCGCCAGCAGCTTGGCTAGAGAAGATGCGCAGTATTTT	CASSLAREDAQYF
TRBJ2-5	13	-	TRBV10-3	-	TGTGCCATCAGTGTAGGGGTGGTCAAGACCCAGTACTTC	CAISVGVVKTQYF
TRBJ1-4	16	many	TRBV2	-	TGTGCCAGCAGCGCTACAGGGAACCGTCGGGTTGAAAAACTGTTTTTT	CASSATGNRRVEKLFF
TRBJ2-7	13	many	TRBV27	-	TGTGCCAGCAGCCTAGGGACGGCCTACGAGCAGTACTTC	CASSLGTAYEQYF
TRBJ1-5	15	-	TRBV7-8	-	TGTGCCAGCAGCTTAATTGGCACGACGAATCAGCCCCAGCATTTT	CASSLIGTTNQPQHF
TRBJ1-1	13	many	TRBV7-8	-	TGTGCCAGCAGGAAACACCAGAACACTGAAGCTTTCTTT	CASRKHQNTEAFF
TRBJ1-2	13	many	TRBV12-3/TRBV12-4	-	TGTGCCAGCAGGCCGACACCGAACTATGGCTACACCTTC	CASRPTPNYGYTF
TRBJ1-6	13	-	TRBV2	TRBD1	TGTGCCAGCAGTGAAGGGTCAGGGGGCCCCCTCCACTTT	CASSEGSGGPLHF
TRBJ1-4	14	many	TRBV12-3/TRBV12-4	TRBD1	TGTGCCAGCAGTGGGACAGGGGGCAATGAAAAACTGTTTTTT	CASSGTGGNEKLFF
TRBJ2-3	15	many	TRBV6-1	-	TGTGCCAGCAGCCCGTGGGGGGAGCGCACAGATACGCAGTATTTT	CASSPWGERTDTQYF
TRBJ2-2	14	many	TRBV20-1	-	TGCAGTGCTAGCGATAGTCCGAACACCGGGGAGCTGTTTTTT	CSASDSPNTGELFF
TRBJ1-4	15	few	TRBV3-1	-	TGTGCCAGCAGCCAAGGTCAGGGGCTAGGTGAAAAACTGTTTTTT	CASSQGQGLGEKLFF
TRBJ2-1	14	many	TRBV7-6	-	TGTGCCAGCAGCTTAGTGTCAGGCAGCAATGAGCAGTTCTTC	CASSLVSGSNEQFF